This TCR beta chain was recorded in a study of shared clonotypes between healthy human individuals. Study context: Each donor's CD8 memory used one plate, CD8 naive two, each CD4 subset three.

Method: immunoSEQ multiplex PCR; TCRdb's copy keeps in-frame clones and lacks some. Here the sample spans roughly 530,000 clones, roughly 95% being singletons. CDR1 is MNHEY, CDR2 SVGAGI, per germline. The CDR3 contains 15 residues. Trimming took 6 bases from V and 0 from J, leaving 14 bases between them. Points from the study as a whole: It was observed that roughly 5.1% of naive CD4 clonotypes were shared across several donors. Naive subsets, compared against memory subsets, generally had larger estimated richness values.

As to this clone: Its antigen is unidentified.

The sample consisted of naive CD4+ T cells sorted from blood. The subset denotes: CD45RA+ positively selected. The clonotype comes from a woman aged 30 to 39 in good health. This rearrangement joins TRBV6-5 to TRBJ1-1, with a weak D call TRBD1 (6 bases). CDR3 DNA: TGTGCCAGCAGCGCGACAGGACTAATGAACACTGAAGCTTTCTTT. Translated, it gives CASSATGLMNTEAFF.